This T cell receptor (beta chain) is drawn from a study of monozygotic twins with cystic fibrosis. The V end lost 3 bases, the J end lost 5 bases, and 17 bases lay between the germline ends. From germline, CDR1 is SGDLS and CDR2 YYNGEE. This CDR3 has 15 residues. Libraries were prepared by immunoSEQ multiplex PCR; TCRdb keeps only in-frame clonotypes and omits some of them. The sample holds about 24,000 clones, about 91% seen once. Specimen: blood. The receptor was isolated from a girl aged 2 to 9 with cystic fibrosis. The chain links TRBV9 to TRBJ1-2; a weak D match, TRBD1 (5 bases). In nucleotides, the CDR3 is TGTGCCAGCAGCGCTGACTTCCAGGGTGTGTATGGCTACACCTTC. Its protein product is CASSADFQGVYGYTF.